A selection of T cell receptor beta chains follows, all from one sample in a study of T cell changes during pregnancy in multiple sclerosis. The table came from immunoSEQ multiplex PCR; TCRdb's copy has only in-frame clones and leaves some out. The table lists about 81,000 clones, 85% to 95% of them singletons. Sequences were derived from peripheral blood, sampled in the third trimester of pregnancy. The receptors stem from a female donor with multiple sclerosis, enrolled in a pregnancy study. Each CDR3 is given with its conserved first and last residue. D genes are given only for firm matches. Some rows have no size entry. The others give once, few or many, or a class for an expanded clone.

>TRBJ2-3|.|TRBV4-2|.
TGTGCCAGCAGCCAATCGGCAGATACGCAGTATTTT
CASSQSADTQYF
>TRBJ1-5|.|TRBV5-1|TRBD1
TGCGCCAGCAGCTTGGGACAGGGGATAGACAATCAGCCCCAGCATTTT
CASSLGQGIDNQPQHF
>TRBJ1-5|once|TRBV19|TRBD1
TGTGCCAGTAGTCCGGACAGGGAAGGTGAGCAGCCCCAGCATTTT
CASSPDREGEQPQHF
>TRBJ2-4|.|TRBV28|TRBD2
TGTGCCAGCAGTTTAAAACGGACTAGCAAAATAGCCAAAAACATTCAGTACTTC
CASSLKRTSKIAKNIQYF
>TRBJ2-2|few|TRBV19|TRBD2
TGTGCCAGTAGGGGACTAGCGGGGGGCGCGAACACCGGGGAGCTGTTTTTT
CASRGLAGGANTGELFF
>TRBJ2-7|.|TRBV30|.
TGTGCCTGTGGCCCCGGTCGGGAAGGCTACGAGCAGTACTTC
CACGPGREGYEQYF
>TRBJ2-2|.|TRBV6-1|TRBD2
TGTGCCAGCAGATATAGCGGGGGGGCTGTCGGGGAGCTGTTTTTT
CASRYSGGAVGELFF
>TRBJ2-7|.|TRBV7-9|TRBD1
TGTGCCAGCAGTTCCGGGACAGGGGCTGTTCAGCAGTACTTC
CASSSGTGAVQQYF
>TRBJ1-1|.|TRBV18|.
TGTGCCAGCTCACCAGGAGAAGGGGCTCGGGCTTTCTTT
CASSPGEGARAFF
>TRBJ1-1|medium-sized|TRBV7-8|.
TGTGCCAGCAGCTTAGGGTTGTTCGGGGGGAACACTGAAGCTTTCTTT
CASSLGLFGGNTEAFF
>TRBJ2-7|.|TRBV2|TRBD2
TGTGCCAGCAGTGGAGCGGGACTCTACGAGCAGTACTTC
CASSGAGLYEQYF
>TRBJ1-5|.|TRBV2|.
TGTGCCAGCAGTGACCCAGACAGCTATCAGCAGCCCCAGCATTTT
CASSDPDSYQQPQHF
>TRBJ2-1|.|TRBV18|TRBD2
TGTGCCAGCTCACCTGGGACTAGCGGGGGGAAGACCTACAATGAGCAGTTCTTC
CASSPGTSGGKTYNEQFF
>TRBJ1-1|.|TRBV9|.
TGTGCCAGCAGCGTAGTTGGGGGGGGTAACACTGAAGCTTTCTTT
CASSVVGGGNTEAFF
>TRBJ2-3|.|TRBV6-1|TRBD2
TGTGCCAGCAGTGGGGGGGGACTAGCTTTTGGTAGAGGTACGCAGTATTTT
CASSGGGLAFGRGTQYF
>TRBJ2-4|.|TRBV21-1|.
TGTGCCAGCACCGAGGCCTACAGGGGGCCTTTAGACAAAAACATTCAGTACTTC
CASTEAYRGPLDKNIQYF
>TRBJ2-1|.|TRBV9|.
TGTGCCAGCAGCGTAGAGTCGCAGGGGGGATACAATGAGCAGTTCTTC
CASSVESQGGYNEQFF
>TRBJ2-6|.|TRBV6-1|TRBD1
TGTGCCAGCAGTGATCAAACAGGGGCTGGGGCCAACGTCCTGACTTTC
CASSDQTGAGANVLTF
>TRBJ2-2|.|TRBV9|TRBD2
TGTGCCAGCAGCCGCAGTAGCGGGGGAGTGAACACCGGGGAGCTGTTTTTT
CASSRSSGGVNTGELFF
>TRBJ2-1|.|TRBV7-2|TRBD2
TGTGCCAGCAGCTTGAGACTAGCAGAGCAGTTCTTC
CASSLRLAEQFF
>TRBJ1-3|.|TRBV7-2|TRBD1
TGTGCCAGCACCCGACAGGGTGGAAACACCATATATTTT
CASTRQGGNTIYF
>TRBJ2-7|once|TRBV7-9|.
TGTGCCAGCAGCTTAAGGGACAGCGGGTACTACGAGCAGTACTTC
CASSLRDSGYYEQYF
>TRBJ1-3|.|TRBV5-1|.
TGCGCCAGCAGCTTGGATCGGGGGGCGAAAGGAAACACCATATATTTT
CASSLDRGAKGNTIYF
>TRBJ2-7|.|TRBV19|.
TGTGCCAGTAGTGTCGGACAGTCGACCTACGAGCAGTACTTC
CASSVGQSTYEQYF
>TRBJ1-1|.|TRBV9|.
TGTGCCAGCAGCGTAGAGGGGGTCGATAATACTGAAGCTTTCTTT
CASSVEGVDNTEAFF
>TRBJ2-1|.|TRBV7-3|TRBD2
TGTGCCAGCAGCCCAGTGGGGGGGGTGAGCTCCTACAATGAGCAGTTCTTC
CASSPVGGVSSYNEQFF
>TRBJ2-1|once|TRBV6-5|TRBD2
TGTGCCAGCAGTTACTCGGGGGGGTCATACAATGAGCAGTTCTTC
CASSYSGGSYNEQFF
>TRBJ2-1|once|TRBV14|.
TGTGCCAGCAGCCAAGATTTAACTAACCAGTTCTTC
CASSQDLTNQFF
>TRBJ2-7|.|TRBV5-1|TRBD2
TGCGCCAGCAGCCTAGGACTAGCGGGATTGCTCTCCTACGAGCAGTACTTC
CASSLGLAGLLSYEQYF
>TRBJ1-5|.|TRBV6-5|TRBD1
TGTGCCAGCAGACCCGGGACAGGGACTAGTCAGCCCCAGCATTTT
CASRPGTGTSQPQHF
>TRBJ2-1|once|TRBV9|.
TGTGCCAGCGGACCGGGACAACAGGACAATGAGCAGTTCTTC
CASGPGQQDNEQFF
>TRBJ2-1|.|TRBV18|TRBD2
TGTGCCAGCTCACCAACTAGCGGGGACAATGAGCAGTTCTTC
CASSPTSGDNEQFF
>TRBJ2-7|.|TRBV5-4|TRBD1
TGTGCCAGCAGCTTGACTGGACAGGGAATCTACGAGCAGTACTTC
CASSLTGQGIYEQYF
>TRBJ2-5|.|TRBV2|TRBD2
TGTGCCAGCAGTTGGAGCGGGGGGGGCCGGGAGACCCAGTACTTC
CASSWSGGGRETQYF
>TRBJ1-4|once|TRBV30|.
TGTGCCTGGAGTGTAGCAGGGTGGAGAGAAAAACTGTTTTTT
CAWSVAGWREKLFF
>TRBJ1-4|.|TRBV4-1|.
TGCGCCAGCAGCCTGCTAGGCGTATCGGAAAAACTGTTTTTT
CASSLLGVSEKLFF
>TRBJ2-7|.|TRBV14|.
TGTGCCAGCAGCCAAATCGGGGAAGGCGACGAGCAGTACTTC
CASSQIGEGDEQYF
>TRBJ2-7|.|TRBV2|TRBD1
TGTGCCAGCAGGGGACAGGGCTACGAGCAGTACTTC
CASRGQGYEQYF
>TRBJ1-5|.|TRBV30|.
TGTGCCTGGAAGCAGGGGCAGGGTCAGCCCCAGCATTTT
CAWKQGQGQPQHF
>TRBJ2-5|.|TRBV29-1|TRBD1
TGCAGCGTTGTGGGACAGGGCTCAGAGACCCAGTACTTC
CSVVGQGSETQYF
>TRBJ2-1|.|TRBV9|.
TGTGCCAGCAGCGTAGGGGGAGGGGGGACGGGCAATGAGCAGTTCTTC
CASSVGGGGTGNEQFF
>TRBJ1-2|.|TRBV7-6|.
TGTGCCAGCAGCCAGGGTTGGAGTAACTATGGCTACACCTTC
CASSQGWSNYGYTF
>TRBJ2-7|.|TRBV27|TRBD1
TGTGCCAGCAGTTACTACCCCCGACAGGGTACCTACGAGCAGTACTTC
CASSYYPRQGTYEQYF
>TRBJ2-7|.|TRBV5-1|TRBD1
TGCGCCAGCAGCGCTGGGACAGGGGGCGGGTACGAGCAGTACTTC
CASSAGTGGGYEQYF
>TRBJ2-2|few|TRBV14|.
TGTGCCAGCAGCCGTAACAGGGTTGCCGGGGAGCTGTTTTTT
CASSRNRVAGELFF
>TRBJ1-4|.|TRBV5-1|TRBD1
TGCGCCAGCAGTTACGGACAGGGTCAGGAAAAACTGTTTTTT
CASSYGQGQEKLFF
>TRBJ1-1|.|TRBV2|.
TGTGCCAGCAGTTATTTTGGACAGAACACTGAAGCTTTCTTT
CASSYFGQNTEAFF
>TRBJ2-2|.|TRBV11-3|.
TGTGCCAGCAGCTTGGCCCGTGGGCCCGAGTCCGGGGAGCTGTTTTTT
CASSLARGPESGELFF
>TRBJ1-2|.|TRBV5-1|.
TGCGCCAGCAGCAAGAAAGGGGCCTATGGCTACACCTTC
CASSKKGAYGYTF
>TRBJ2-7|.|TRBV19|.
TGTGCCAGTAGTAACCGACAGGATTTCTGGCAGTACTTC
CASSNRQDFWQYF
>TRBJ1-1|.|TRBV18|TRBD1
TGTGCCAGCTCACCACCGCGGACAGGCGACACTGAAGCTTTCTTT
CASSPPRTGDTEAFF
>TRBJ2-3|.|TRBV7-8|TRBD2
TGTGCCAGCAGCTTAGGGTTACTAGCGGGGGTCTATGATACGCAGTATTTT
CASSLGLLAGVYDTQYF
>TRBJ1-3|once|TRBV5-6|.
TGTGCCAGCAGCTTGGCTAACTCTGGAAACACCATATATTTT
CASSLANSGNTIYF
>TRBJ2-1|.|TRBV6-6|TRBD2
TGTGCCAGCAGTTCCGGGACTATACTAAATGAGCAGTTCTTC
CASSSGTILNEQFF
>TRBJ1-5|medium-sized|TRBV25-1|.
TGTGCCAGCAGTGAATCTAGTGGACAGAGTAGCAATCAGCCCCAGCATTTT
CASSESSGQSSNQPQHF
>TRBJ1-1|.|TRBV18|.
TGTGCCAGCTCACAACCCGCGCGCGATCTTACTGAAGCTTTCTTT
CASSQPARDLTEAFF
>TRBJ2-3|.|TRBV6-1|TRBD1
TGTGCCATCCGACAGGGGAAATTTAGCACAGATACGCAGTATTTT
CAIRQGKFSTDTQYF